One sample yielded the 2 T cell receptor beta chains listed below, sequenced in a study of CD8 T cells in ankylosing spondylitis. Each CDR3 protein is one row after TCRdb ran MiXCR on the 5' RACE reads. The sample carries about 700,000 distinct CDR3 sequences, around 19% recorded once. These receptors have no known antigen. Whole-study results and caveats: What seemed typical of ankylosing spondylitis blood was a TCR beta motif built from several highly homologous variants.

Material for sequencing was blood, either unsorted or a sorted T cell fraction (not recorded which). The receptor source for this set is a male donor with ankylosing spondylitis.

This clonotype was seen only a few times. The rearrangement uses TRBV5-5 and TRBJ2-1; 10 bases are shared with TRBD2. Germline V gene lookup returns CDR1 SGHKS and CDR2 YYEKEE (reference sequence). CDR3 length equals 16 residues. Losses at the gene ends were 3 bases for V and 0 bases for J; bases not matched to a gene: 3. The CDR3 protein is CASSSGLADSYNEQFF. CDR3 DNA: TGTGCCAGCAGCTCAGGACTAGCGGACTCCTACAATGAGCAGTTCTTC.

V is TRBV12-3 or TRBV12-4 and J is TRBJ2-7; 8 positions match TRBD2. V shed 2 bases and J 0 bases; nucleotides not matched to a gene: 9. The length of the CDR3 is 17 residues. The CDR3 sequence is CASSLMGSGLGSYEQYF. DNA for the CDR3: TGTGCCAGCAGTTTAATGGGGTCGGGACTAGGCTCCTACGAGCAGTACTTC.